The 23 T cell receptor beta chains presented below share a single source sample, sequenced in a study of cytomegalovirus exposure and HLA in healthy donors (dated by TCRdb to 2017 to 2019). Receptor amplification or capture employed the immunoSEQ multiplex PCR assay. A mixture of 60 forward primers for TCR Vbeta segments and 13 reverse primers for TCR Jbeta segments was used in the multiplex PCR. In TCRdb, the immuneACCESS table is reduced to in-frame sequences with V and J assigned. These tables do not hold every clone; where another copy was compared, an unresolved V gene accounts for under half, and the others remain unexplained. The sample includes under 150,000 clones, with 80% observed a single time. In total, the top ten clones hold 3% to 3.5% of the sample. Sequenced material: PBMCs. The receptors stem from a male donor in good health and CMV-seronegative.

A remark on this clone: The germline gene is not matched at one end of the junction; a read error may be the cause. V usage is TRBV6-1 and J usage is TRBJ1-2; no clear D. Per the germline V gene, CDR1 is MNHNS and CDR2 is SASEGT. CDR3 length: 14 amino acids. The CDR3 here is CASSEGLGVYGYTF. CDR3 bases: TGTGCCAGCAGCGAAGGACTCGGAGTCTATGGCTACACCTTC.

CDR3 loop: CASSLEYGADTQYF. The CDR3 DNA follows: TGTGCCAGCAGCTTGGAGTACGGGGCAGATACGCAGTATTTT. The J gene is TRBJ2-3, the V gene TRBV5-5, with D possibly TRBD2 on 5 matching bases. V was clipped by 0 bases and J by 4 bases, with 9 bases between them. The length of the CDR3 is 14 residues. Looked up from germline, CDR1 is SGHKS and CDR2 is YYEKEE (reference sequence).

This clone occurred once. V is TRBV18 and J is TRBJ1-1; TRBD1 agrees at 8 bases. Unmatched junction bases numbered 3, after V lost 5 bases and J lost 1 base. Germline CDR1 KGHSH, CDR2 LQKENI. The CDR3 length is 14 residues. The CDR3 loop reads CASSVGQGNTEAFF. CDR3 DNA: TGTGCCAGCTCAGTCGGACAGGGGAACACTGAAGCTTTCTTT.

This chain connects TRBV5-1 to TRBJ1-4; 8 nucleotides match TRBD1. Per the germline V gene, CDR1 is SGHRS and CDR2 is YFSETQ. This CDR3 is built from 15 residues. With V trimmed by 5 bases and J by 4 bases, 7 bases remained unmatched. The CDR3: CASSSGDRFNEKLFF. As DNA, the CDR3 is TGCGCCAGCAGTTCCGGGGACAGGTTTAATGAAAAACTGTTTTTT.

A few counts support this clone. Additional DNA sequences in this sample encode the identical CDR3. The V and J genes are TRBV18 and TRBJ2-7; the match to TRBD2 covers 7 bases. This CDR3 has 14 amino acids. The germline gives CDR1 KGHSH, CDR2 LQKENI. V lost 3 bases and J lost 0; bases outside the gene matches: 2. DNA of the CDR3: TGTGCCAGCTCACCGTCGGGAGGCTCCTACGAGCAGTACTTC. Translated, it gives CASSPSGGSYEQYF.

The chain recombines TRBV18 with TRBJ1-2; 12 bases are a match to TRBD1. Germline V gene sequence: CDR1 KGHSH, CDR2 LQKENI. The CDR3 is 17 amino acids. After removal of 2 bases from V and 2 bases from J, the junction contained 6 bases not matched to a gene. The CDR3 loop is CASSPAPGQGANYGYTF. The CDR3 DNA reads as TGTGCCAGCTCACCAGCTCCGGGACAGGGGGCGAACTATGGCTACACCTTC.

V is TRBV5-1 and J is TRBJ2-5; maybe TRBD1 (6 bases). Trimming left V 2 bases short and J 3 bases short, with 8 bases between. CDR3 size: 13 residues. Per germline, CDR1 SGHRS and CDR2 YFSETQ. This CDR3 reads CASSFGTKETQYF. Written as DNA, the CDR3 is TGCGCCAGCAGCTTCGGGACAAAAGAGACCCAGTACTTC.

This chain uses TRBV4-2 with TRBJ2-3, with 12 bases identical to TRBD2. With V trimmed by 0 bases and J by 0 bases, 4 bases remained unmatched. Looked up from germline, CDR1 is LGHNA and CDR2 is YNFKEQ. The CDR3 has 18 residues. The CDR3 DNA reads TGTGCCAGCAGCCAAGATAGGGGACTAGCGGGTAGCACAGATACGCAGTATTTT. Its translation: CASSQDRGLAGSTDTQYF.

The CDR3: CASSLAYREYLEQYF. DNA of the CDR3: TGTGCCAGCAGCTTGGCTTATAGGGAGTACCTGGAGCAGTACTTC. This chain uses TRBV5-6 with TRBJ2-7; D might be TRBD2 (5 bases). This CDR3 is built from 15 residues. Germline CDR1 SGHDT, CDR2 YYEEEE. Trimming removed 0 bases at V and 7 bases at J, with 17 bases between.

This clone was found a few times. The chain employs TRBV4-3 and TRBJ2-7; a weak D match, TRBD1 (5 bases). V lost 1 base, J lost 0 bases, and 16 bases lay in between. The CDR3 loop spans 17 amino acids. CDR1 is LGHNA and CDR2 is YSLEER in the germline V gene. The CDR3 nucleotides are TGCGCCAGCAGCCAAGGCCGTAAATTAGGGGACTCCTACGAGCAGTACTTC. It is translated as CASSQGRKLGDSYEQYF.

This chain links TRBV2 with TRBJ2-5, with D tentatively TRBD1 (7 bases). The end of the DNA fits TRBJ2-7 better, so the J call may be wrong. The CDR3 length is 13 residues. Germline CDR1 is SNHLY and CDR2 is FYNNEI. CDR3 DNA: TGTGCCAGCACAGGGGGGCAGGCCTACGAGCAGTACTTC. Translating it yields CASTGGQAYEQYF.

The V call is TRBV5-5, the J call TRBJ1-5; 7 bases agree with TRBD1. Germline V gene sequence: CDR1 SGHKS, CDR2 YYEKEE (reference sequence). The ends lost 2 bases at V and 6 bases at J; junction bases unmatched: 8. This CDR3 contains 15 residues. CDR3 sequence: CASSFQTGAAQPQHF. The CDR3 nucleotides read TGTGCCAGCAGCTTCCAAACAGGGGCGGCTCAGCCCCAGCATTTT.

J is TRBJ2-5 and V is TRBV4-2; 8 bases are shared with TRBD2. The CDR3 runs 17 residues. Per the germline V gene, CDR1 is LGHNA and CDR2 is YNFKEQ. With 0 bases clipped from V and 5 bases from J, the junction kept 11 bases outside the gene matches. The CDR3 DNA follows: TGTGCCAGCAGCCAAGAGGAACGGGGGGGCGTTGGGGAGACCCAGTACTTC. Translated: CASSQEERGGVGETQYF.

The chain carries TRBV6-5 and TRBJ2-5; the match to TRBD1 covers 9 bases. With 4 bases clipped from V and 5 bases from J, the junction kept 11 bases outside the gene matches. The germline V gene has CDR1 MNHEY and CDR2 SVGAGI. The CDR3 covers 16 residues. DNA for the CDR3: TGTGCCAGCAGTTCCATCGGGACAGGGAAATGGGAGACCCAGTACTTC. As protein: CASSSIGTGKWETQYF.

The chain has TRBV9 and TRBJ2-7, with TRBD1 matching 9 bases. V shed 3 bases, J shed 6 bases, and the junction held 7 bases outside the gene matches. This CDR3 is 14 amino acids long. The germline gives CDR1 SGDLS, CDR2 YYNGEE. The CDR3, as DNA: TGTGCCAGCAGCGCCCACAGGGGGCCGGTCGAGCAGTACTTC. Translated: CASSAHRGPVEQYF.

V gene TRBV21-1 combines with J gene TRBJ1-5; TRBD1, as called in the table, went unchecked against the DNA. TRBV21-1 is a pseudogene. The CDR3 has 18 amino acids. The CDR3 sequence: CASSRDRPLSVSNQPQHF. The CDR3 region has the DNA TGTGCCAGCAGCAGGGACAGACCACTTTCCGTTAGCAATCAGCCCCAGCATTTT.

A few counts support this clone. The rearrangement uses TRBV28 and TRBJ1-4; 7 bases match TRBD1. The V segment lost 3 bases and the J segment 5 bases; nucleotides outside the gene matches: 3. The CDR3 length is 14 residues. The germline CDR1 and CDR2 sequences are MDHEN and SYDVKM. The chain's CDR3 is CASSFPGGNEKLFF. CDR3 sequence (DNA): TGTGCCAGCAGTTTCCCAGGGGGGAATGAAAAACTGTTTTTT. The full variable domain, its missing parts supplied by reference TRBV28 and TRBJ1-4, is DVKVTQSSRYLVKRTGEKVFLECVQDMDHENMFWYRQDPGLGLRLIYFSYDVKMKEKGDIPEGYSVSREKKERFSLILESASTNQTSMYLCASSFPGGNEKLFFGSGTQLSVL.

V usage is TRBV5-1 and J usage is TRBJ1-5, with 9 bases fitting TRBD1. The CDR3 is 16 amino acids. Trimming took 4 bases from V and 0 from J; bases not matched to a gene: 5. Germline-derived CDR1 and CDR2 are SGHRS and YFSETQ. The DNA of the CDR3 is TGCGCCAGCAGCCCGACAGGGGGGAATAGCAATCAGCCCCAGCATTTT. This sequence encodes CASSPTGGNSNQPQHF.

The chain recombines TRBV10-3 with TRBJ2-1; tentatively, D is TRBD2 (5 bases). This CDR3 spans 14 amino acids. CDR1 and CDR2 from the germline V gene are ENHRY and SYGVKD. V lost 2 bases to trimming and J lost 5 bases, with 10 bases between them. CDR3 coding DNA: TGTGCCATCAGTGAGCTCAGGCGGGACAATGAGCAGTTCTTC. Protein: CAISELRRDNEQFF.

This clone was counted between two and nine times. This chain links TRBV18 with TRBJ2-7; the match to TRBD1 covers 11 bases. Looked up from germline, CDR1 is KGHSH and CDR2 is LQKENI. The CDR3 loop spans 15 amino acids. V trimming: 5 bases; J trimming: 2 bases; junction bases outside the gene matches: 5. The CDR3 spells CASSAGTGGTYEQYF. The DNA of the CDR3 is TGTGCCAGCTCAGCCGGGACAGGGGGAACCTACGAGCAGTACTTC.

V usage is TRBV11-2 and J usage is TRBJ1-1; 7 nucleotides align to TRBD1. V shed 4 bases, J shed 3 bases, and the junction held 8 bases outside the gene matches. The germline gives CDR1 SGHAT, CDR2 FQNNGV. The CDR3 runs to 15 residues. CDR3 bases: TGTGCCAGCAGCTCGTTACAGGGGCGGGACACTGAAGCTTTCTTT. It codes for CASSSLQGRDTEAFF.

The J gene is TRBJ2-1, the V gene TRBV14; 9 bases map to TRBD1. V was pared by 1 base and J by 8 bases, with 9 bases of the junction left unmatched. This CDR3 is 16 amino acids long. Germline V gene lookup returns CDR1 SGHDN and CDR2 FVKESK. CDR3: CASSQAPGQGVYEQFF. CDR3 nucleotide sequence: TGTGCCAGCAGCCAAGCCCCGGGACAGGGTGTTTATGAGCAGTTCTTC.

This clone was detected a few times. The rearrangement links TRBV5-6 to TRBJ1-1, with D perhaps matching TRBD1 (6 bases). In germline, CDR1 is SGHDT, CDR2 YYEEEE. V was cut by 2 bases and J by 4 bases, with 9 bases left in between. This CDR3 has 13 residues. The DNA for the CDR3 is TGTGCCAGCAGCTTATGGACAGCCACTGAAGCTTTCTTT. This sequence encodes CASSLWTATEAFF.